The 12 T cell receptor beta chains listed next were all sequenced from one sample in a study of blood T cell repertoires in COVID-19. Clones were read by immunoSEQ multiplex PCR, and TCRdb kept only the in-frame ones, dropping some. The data contain tens of thousands of clones, nearly 90% of them singletons. Sequencing used peripheral blood. The receptors stem from a human donor in a cohort sampled during active COVID-19.

CDR3 region: CASREQGSTNEKLFF. CDR3 DNA sequence: TGCGCCAGCAGAGAGCAGGGATCTACTAATGAAAAACTGTTTTTT. The V gene is TRBV5-1, the J gene TRBJ1-4; weak D call: TRBD1 (5 bases). The CDR3 contains 15 residues. Germline values: CDR1 SGHRS, CDR2 YFSETQ. V was shortened by 5 bases and J by 2 bases, with 13 bases between the two germline ends.

The V and J genes are TRBV19 and TRBJ1-4; no clear D. Germline V gene sequence: CDR1 LNHDA, CDR2 SQIVND (reference sequence). This CDR3 spans 15 amino acids. V was pared by 5 bases and J by 0 bases, with 10 bases between. The CDR3 here is CASSEGFATNEKLFF. DNA for the CDR3: TGTGCCAGTAGTGAGGGTTTTGCAACTAATGAAAAACTGTTTTTT. The whole variable domain, remainder taken from reference TRBV19 and TRBJ1-4, is DGGITQSPKYLFRKEGQNVTLSCEQNLNHDAMYWYRQDPGQGLRLIYYSQIVNDFQKGDIAEGYSVSREKKESFPLTVTSAQKNPTAFYLCASSEGFATNEKLFFGSGTQLSVL.

The DNA of the CDR3 is TGTGCCAGCAGTCCGCGGACAGGAAACACTGAAGCTTTCTTT. This translates into CASSPRTGNTEAFF. The rearrangement uses TRBV28 and TRBJ1-1, with TRBD1 identical over 7 bases. Germline V CDR1 and CDR2: MDHEN, SYDVKM. The CDR3 has 14 residues. Unmatched junction bases numbered 5, after V lost 5 bases and J lost 2 bases.

The chain recombines TRBV3-1 (or the pseudogene TRBV3-2) with TRBJ1-1, with a tentative D call TRBD1 (5 bases). The CDR3 consists of 13 residues. CDR1 LGHDT and CDR2 YNNKEL come from the germline V gene (reference sequence). The V end was cut by 5 bases, the J end by 8 bases, with 15 bases between. CDR3 in amino acids: CASSSIGGSEAFF. CDR3 coding DNA: TGTGCCAGCAGCTCGATTGGGGGGTCAGAAGCTTTCTTT.

The genes are TRBV30 and TRBJ1-2; D possibly corresponds to TRBD1 (5 bases). The CDR3 contains 14 residues. The ends were cut back, 7 bases at V and 7 bases at J, with 22 bases in the middle. The germline V gene has CDR1 GTSNPN and CDR2 SVGIG (reference sequence). CDR3 sequence reads: CASTDGGATAGYTF. The CDR3 DNA reads TGTGCCTCGACAGATGGAGGGGCCACGGCTGGCTACACCTTC.

The J gene is TRBJ1-2, the V gene TRBV9; TRBD1 matches at 11 bases. This CDR3 has 16 residues. V trimming: 4 bases; J trimming: 4 bases; junction bases outside the gene matches: 9. Germline-derived CDR1 and CDR2 are SGDLS and YYNGEE. In DNA form, the CDR3 reads TGTGCCAGCAGCATACGACCGGGACAGGGGGGCTATGGCTACACCTTC. Its protein product is CASSIRPGQGGYGYTF.

The J gene is TRBJ2-5, the V gene TRBV3-1 (or the pseudogene TRBV3-2); no firm D call. Trimming took off 4 bases at V and 4 bases at J, with 10 bases between the two ends. In germline, CDR1 is LGHDT, CDR2 YNNKEL (reference sequence). The CDR3 runs 13 residues. The DNA for the CDR3 is TGTGCCAGCAGCCGGGCCAAAAGAGAGACCCAGTACTTC. This sequence encodes CASSRAKRETQYF.

This chain uses TRBV6-5 with TRBJ2-3; 8 nucleotides agree with TRBD1. Looked up from germline, CDR1 is MNHEY and CDR2 is SVGAGI. The CDR3 totals 15 residues. Trimming removed 6 bases from V and 2 bases from J; junction bases left unmatched: 7. The CDR3, as DNA: TGTGCCAGCAGCCGGGGACAGGCGGACACAGATACGCAGTATTTT. It is translated as CASSRGQADTDTQYF.

V is TRBV5-1 and J is TRBJ1-1, with D possibly being TRBD1 (5 bases). V was cut by 0 bases and J by 1 base, with 7 bases left in between. This CDR3 is built from 14 residues. The germline V gene encodes CDR1 SGHRS and CDR2 YFSETQ. In nucleotides, the CDR3 is TGCGCCAGCAGCTTGGGGACATCGAACACTGAAGCTTTCTTT. Its translation is CASSLGTSNTEAFF. The variable domain in full, with the rest retrieved from reference TRBV5-1 and TRBJ1-1, is KAGVTQTPRYLIKTRGQQVTLSCSPISGHRSVSWYQQTPGQGLQFLFEYFSETQRNKGNFPGRFSGRQFSNSRSEMNVSTLELGDSALYLCASSLGTSNTEAFFGQGTRLTVV.

This rearrangement joins TRBV7-9 to TRBJ1-6; TRBD1 is a possible D gene (6 bases). CDR3 length: 15 amino acids. V was trimmed by 6 bases and J by 0 bases, leaving 9 bases between them. Germline loops: CDR1 SEHNR, CDR2 FQNEAQ (reference sequence). The CDR3 DNA reads TGTGCCAGCAGGGACAGTAGCTCCTATAATTCACCCCTCCACTTT. Translating gives CASRDSSSYNSPLHF.

The V gene is TRBV3-1 (or the pseudogene TRBV3-2), the J gene TRBJ1-4, with D uncertain. The germline CDR1 and CDR2 sequences are LGHDT and YNNKEL (reference sequence). Trimming removed 3 bases at V and 7 bases at J, with 12 bases between. The CDR3 is 14 amino acids. CDR3 sequence (DNA): TGTGCCAGCAGCCAGGTCCTTAGCACTGAAAAACTGTTTTTT. Translating it yields CASSQVLSTEKLFF.

The chain has TRBV19 and TRBJ1-2; D not resolved. Trimming left V 8 bases short and J 0 bases short, with 10 bases between. The CDR3 is 13 amino acids. CDR1 and CDR2 from the germline V gene are LNHDA and SQIVND (reference sequence). The CDR3 nucleotides read TGTGCCAGTGGGGAGCGTCCTAACTATGGCTACACCTTC. It is translated as CASGERPNYGYTF.